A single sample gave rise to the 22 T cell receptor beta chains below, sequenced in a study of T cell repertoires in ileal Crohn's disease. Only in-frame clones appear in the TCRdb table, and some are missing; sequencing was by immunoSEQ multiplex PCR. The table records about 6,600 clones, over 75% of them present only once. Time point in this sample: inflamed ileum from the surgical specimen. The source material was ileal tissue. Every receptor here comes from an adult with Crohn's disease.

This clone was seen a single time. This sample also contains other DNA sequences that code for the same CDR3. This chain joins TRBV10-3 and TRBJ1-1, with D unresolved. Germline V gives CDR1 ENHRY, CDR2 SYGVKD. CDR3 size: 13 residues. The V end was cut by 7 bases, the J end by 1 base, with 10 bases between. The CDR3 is CAITLERNTEAFF. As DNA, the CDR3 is TGTGCCATCACTCTGGAGAGGAACACTGAAGCTTTCTTT.

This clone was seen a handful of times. This CDR3 reads CASSHPRSSGNTIYF. The CDR3 DNA sequence: TGTGCCAGCAGCCACCCCCGGAGCTCTGGAAACACCATATATTTT. This chain joins TRBV5-6 and TRBJ1-3; D gene ambiguous. The germline V gene has CDR1 SGHDT and CDR2 YYEEEE. V was cut by 4 bases and J by 0 bases, with 11 bases left in between. The CDR3 extends over 15 amino acids.

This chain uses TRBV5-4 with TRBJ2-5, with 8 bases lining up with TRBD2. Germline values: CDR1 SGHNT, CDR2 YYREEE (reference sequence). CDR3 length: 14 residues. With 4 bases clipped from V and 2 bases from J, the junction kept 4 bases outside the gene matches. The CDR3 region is CASSTQRGQETQYF. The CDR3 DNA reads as TGTGCCAGCAGCACACAGCGGGGGCAAGAGACCCAGTACTTC.

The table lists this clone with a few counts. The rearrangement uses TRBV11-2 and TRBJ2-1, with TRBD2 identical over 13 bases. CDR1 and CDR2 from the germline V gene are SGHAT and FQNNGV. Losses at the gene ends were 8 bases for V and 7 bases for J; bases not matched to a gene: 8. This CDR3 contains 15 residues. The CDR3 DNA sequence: TGTGCCAGCGGGAAGGGACTAGCGGGGAAGAATGAGCAGTTCTTC. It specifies CASGKGLAGKNEQFF. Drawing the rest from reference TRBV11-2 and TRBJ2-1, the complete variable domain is EAGVAQSPRYKIIEKRQSVAFWCNPISGHATLYWYQQILGQGPKLLIQFQNNGVVDDSQLPKDRFSAERLKGVDSTLKIQPAKLEDSAVYLCASGKGLAGKNEQFFGPGTRLTVL.

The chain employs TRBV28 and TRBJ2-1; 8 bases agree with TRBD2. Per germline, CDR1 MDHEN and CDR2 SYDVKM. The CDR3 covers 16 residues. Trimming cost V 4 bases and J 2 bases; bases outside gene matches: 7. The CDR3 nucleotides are TGTGCCAGCAGTTCCTTAGCGGGGATTACCTACAATGAGCAGTTCTTC. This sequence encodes CASSSLAGITYNEQFF.

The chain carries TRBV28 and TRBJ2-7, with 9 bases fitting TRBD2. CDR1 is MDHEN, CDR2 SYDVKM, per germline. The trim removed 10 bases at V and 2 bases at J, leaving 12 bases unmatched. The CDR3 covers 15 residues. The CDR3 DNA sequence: TGTGCCACCGACTCCACTAGCGGGCCTACCTACGAGCAGTACTTC. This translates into CATDSTSGPTYEQYF.

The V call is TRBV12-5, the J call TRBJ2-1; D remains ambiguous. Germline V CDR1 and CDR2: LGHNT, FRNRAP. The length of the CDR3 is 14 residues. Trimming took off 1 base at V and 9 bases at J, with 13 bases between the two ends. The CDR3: CASGLEEVRIEQFF. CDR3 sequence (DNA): TGTGCTAGTGGTTTGGAAGAGGTACGCATTGAGCAGTTCTTC.

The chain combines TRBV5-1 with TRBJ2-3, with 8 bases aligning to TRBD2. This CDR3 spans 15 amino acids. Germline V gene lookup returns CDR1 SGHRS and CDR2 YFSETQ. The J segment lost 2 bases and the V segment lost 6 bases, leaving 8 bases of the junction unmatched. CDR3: CASTLGGGPTDTQYF. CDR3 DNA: TGCGCCAGCACCCTTGGCGGGGGGCCCACAGATACGCAGTATTTT.

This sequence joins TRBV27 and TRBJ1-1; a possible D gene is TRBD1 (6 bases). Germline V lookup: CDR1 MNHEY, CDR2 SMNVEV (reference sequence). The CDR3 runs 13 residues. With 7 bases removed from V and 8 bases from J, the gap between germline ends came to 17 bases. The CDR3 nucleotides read TGTGCCAGCACCCGGCGAGGGGGGATCGAAGCTTTCTTT. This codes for CASTRRGGIEAFF.

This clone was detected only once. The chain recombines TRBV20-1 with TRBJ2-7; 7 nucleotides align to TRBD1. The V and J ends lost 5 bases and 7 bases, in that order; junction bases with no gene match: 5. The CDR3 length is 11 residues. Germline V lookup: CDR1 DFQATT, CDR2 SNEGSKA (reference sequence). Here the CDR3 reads CSALGQVEQYF. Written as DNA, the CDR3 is TGCAGTGCTCTTGGACAGGTTGAGCAGTACTTC.

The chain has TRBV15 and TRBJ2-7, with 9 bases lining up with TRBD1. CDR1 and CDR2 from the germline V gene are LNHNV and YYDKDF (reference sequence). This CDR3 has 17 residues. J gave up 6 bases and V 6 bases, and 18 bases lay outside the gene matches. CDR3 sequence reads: CATSLGRDRVRRGEQYF. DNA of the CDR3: TGTGCCACCAGTCTAGGCCGGGACAGGGTTCGCCGAGGCGAGCAGTACTTC.

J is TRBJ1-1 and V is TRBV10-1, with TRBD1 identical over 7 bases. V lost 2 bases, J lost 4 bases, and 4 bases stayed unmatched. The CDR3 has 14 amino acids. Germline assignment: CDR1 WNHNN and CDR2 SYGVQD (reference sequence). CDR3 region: CASSEKGARTEAFF. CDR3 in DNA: TGCGCCAGCAGTGAGAAGGGGGCTCGCACTGAAGCTTTCTTT.

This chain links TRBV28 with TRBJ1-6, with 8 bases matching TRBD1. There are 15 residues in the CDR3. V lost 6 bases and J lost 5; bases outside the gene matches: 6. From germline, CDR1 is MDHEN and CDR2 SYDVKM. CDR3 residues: CASRPGGADNSPLHF. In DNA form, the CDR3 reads TGTGCCAGCAGGCCAGGGGGCGCAGATAATTCACCCCTCCACTTT.

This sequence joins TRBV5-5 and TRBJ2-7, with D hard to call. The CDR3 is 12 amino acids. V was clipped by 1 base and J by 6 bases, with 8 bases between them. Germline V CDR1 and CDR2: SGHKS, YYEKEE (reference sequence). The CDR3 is CASSLTLSEQYF. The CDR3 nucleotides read TGTGCCAGCAGCTTGACCCTAAGCGAGCAGTACTTC.

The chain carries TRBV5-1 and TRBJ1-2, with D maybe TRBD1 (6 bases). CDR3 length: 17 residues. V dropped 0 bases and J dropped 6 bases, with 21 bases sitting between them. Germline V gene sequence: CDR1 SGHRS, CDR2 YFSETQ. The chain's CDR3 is CASSLGISQGMGDGYTF. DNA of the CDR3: TGCGCCAGCAGCTTGGGGATTTCACAGGGCATGGGGGATGGCTACACCTTC.

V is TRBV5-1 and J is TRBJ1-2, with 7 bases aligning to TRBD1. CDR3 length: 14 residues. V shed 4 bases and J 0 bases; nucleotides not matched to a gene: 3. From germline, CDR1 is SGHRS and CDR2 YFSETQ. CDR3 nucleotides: TGCGCCAGCAGCCCGGACAGGCCTAACTATGGCTACACCTTC. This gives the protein CASSPDRPNYGYTF.

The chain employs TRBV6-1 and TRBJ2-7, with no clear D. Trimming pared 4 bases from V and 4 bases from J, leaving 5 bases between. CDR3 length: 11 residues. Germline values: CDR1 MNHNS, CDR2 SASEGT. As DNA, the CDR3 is TGTGCCAGCAGTGCCATATACGAGCAGTACTTC. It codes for CASSAIYEQYF.

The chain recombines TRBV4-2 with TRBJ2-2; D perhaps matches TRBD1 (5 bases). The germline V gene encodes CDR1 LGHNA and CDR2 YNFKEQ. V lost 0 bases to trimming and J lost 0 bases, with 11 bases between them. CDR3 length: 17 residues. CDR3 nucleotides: TGTGCCAGCAGCCAAGAAGGAGTAGGGGCGAACACCGGGGAGCTGTTTTTT. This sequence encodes CASSQEGVGANTGELFF.

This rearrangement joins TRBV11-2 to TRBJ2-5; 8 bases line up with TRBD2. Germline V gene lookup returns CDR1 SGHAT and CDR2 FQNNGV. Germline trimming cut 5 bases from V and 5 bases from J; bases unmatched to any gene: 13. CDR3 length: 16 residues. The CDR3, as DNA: TGTGCCAGCAGCCCCGGGCCGGGAGGGGAATGGGAGACCCAGTACTTC. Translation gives CASSPGPGGEWETQYF.

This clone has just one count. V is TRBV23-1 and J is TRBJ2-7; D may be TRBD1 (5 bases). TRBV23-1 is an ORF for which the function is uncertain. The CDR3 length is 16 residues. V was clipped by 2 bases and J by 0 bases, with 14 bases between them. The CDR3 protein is CASSQNFGRDSYEQYF. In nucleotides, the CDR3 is TGCGCCAGCAGTCAAAATTTTGGCAGGGACTCCTACGAGCAGTACTTC.

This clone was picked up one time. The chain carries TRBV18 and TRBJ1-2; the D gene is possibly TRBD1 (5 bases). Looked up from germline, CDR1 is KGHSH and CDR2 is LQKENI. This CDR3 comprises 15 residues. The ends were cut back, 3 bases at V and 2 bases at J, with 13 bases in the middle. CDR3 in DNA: TGTGCCAGCTCACCTACTCCAGGGTGGAACTATGGCTACACCTTC. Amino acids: CASSPTPGWNYGYTF.

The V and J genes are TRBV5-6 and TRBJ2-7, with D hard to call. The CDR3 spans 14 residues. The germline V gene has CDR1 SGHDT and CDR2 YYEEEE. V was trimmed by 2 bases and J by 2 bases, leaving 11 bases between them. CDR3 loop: CASSLRRPTYEQYF. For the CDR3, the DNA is TGTGCCAGCAGCTTAAGGCGGCCCACCTACGAGCAGTACTTC.